The clone carrying this T cell receptor (beta chain) is large in the sample. These data belong to a study of immune characterization of retroperitoneal liposarcoma. Germline V gene data show CDR1 as MNHNS and CDR2 as SASEGT. The CDR3 runs to 16 residues. Unmatched junction bases numbered 13, after V lost 6 bases and J lost 4 bases. Each CDR3 protein gets one entry after TCRdb re-called the PCR reads with MiXCR. The repertoire consists of fewer than 3,000 distinct CDR3 sequences, with around 43% occurring once and the leading ten covering around 50%. This chain connects TRBV6-1 to TRBJ2-3, with 7 bases lining up with TRBD1. The TCR comes from a male donor with retroperitoneal liposarcoma. The source material was tumor tissue. The CDR3 loop reads CASRAVSTGFADTQYF. The DNA for the CDR3 is TGTGCCAGCAGGGCAGTCTCGACAGGGTTTGCAGATACGCAGTATTTT.